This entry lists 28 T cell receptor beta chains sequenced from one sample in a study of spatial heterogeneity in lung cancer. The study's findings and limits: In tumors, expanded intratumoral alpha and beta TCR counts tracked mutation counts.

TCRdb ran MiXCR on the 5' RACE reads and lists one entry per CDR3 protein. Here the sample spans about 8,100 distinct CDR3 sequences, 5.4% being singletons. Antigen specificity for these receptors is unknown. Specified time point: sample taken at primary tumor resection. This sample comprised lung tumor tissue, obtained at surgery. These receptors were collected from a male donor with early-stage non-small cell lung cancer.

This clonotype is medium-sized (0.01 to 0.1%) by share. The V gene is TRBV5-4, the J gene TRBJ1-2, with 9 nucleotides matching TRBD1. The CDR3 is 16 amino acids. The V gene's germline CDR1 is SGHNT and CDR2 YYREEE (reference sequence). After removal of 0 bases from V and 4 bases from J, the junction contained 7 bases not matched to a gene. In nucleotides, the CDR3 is TGTGCCAGCAGCTTGGGTACAGGGGGCATAGGCTATGGCTACACCTTC. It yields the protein CASSLGTGGIGYGYTF. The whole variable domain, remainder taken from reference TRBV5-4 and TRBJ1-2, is ETGVTQSPTHLIKTRGQQVTLRCSSQSGHNTVSWYQQALGQGPQFIFQYYREEENGRGNFPPRFSGLQFPNYSSELNVNALELDDSALYLCASSLGTGGIGYGYTFGSGTRLTVV.

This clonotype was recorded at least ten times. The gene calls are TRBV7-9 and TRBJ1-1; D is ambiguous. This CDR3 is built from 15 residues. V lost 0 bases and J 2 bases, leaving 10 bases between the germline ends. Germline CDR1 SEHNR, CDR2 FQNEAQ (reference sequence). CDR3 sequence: CASSLANTANTEAFF. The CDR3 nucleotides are TGTGCCAGCAGCTTAGCGAATACGGCTAACACTGAAGCTTTCTTT.

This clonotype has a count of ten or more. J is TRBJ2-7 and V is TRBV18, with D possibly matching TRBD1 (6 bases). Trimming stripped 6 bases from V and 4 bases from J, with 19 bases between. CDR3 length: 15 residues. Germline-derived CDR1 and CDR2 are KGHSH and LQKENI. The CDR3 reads CASSPIQGNGYEQYF. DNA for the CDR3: TGTGCCAGCTCGCCTATACAGGGAAACGGGTACGAGCAGTACTTC.

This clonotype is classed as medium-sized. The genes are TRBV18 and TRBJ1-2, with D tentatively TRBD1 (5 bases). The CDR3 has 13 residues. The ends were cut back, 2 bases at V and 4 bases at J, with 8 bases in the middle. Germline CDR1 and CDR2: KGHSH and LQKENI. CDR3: CASSPEGSYGYTF. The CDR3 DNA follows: TGTGCCAGCTCACCAGAGGGGAGCTATGGCTACACCTTC.

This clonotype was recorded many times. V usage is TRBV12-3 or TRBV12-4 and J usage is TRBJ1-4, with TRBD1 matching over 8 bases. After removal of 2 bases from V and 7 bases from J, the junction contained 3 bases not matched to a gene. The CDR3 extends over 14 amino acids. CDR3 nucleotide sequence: TGTGCCAGCAGTTTACAGGGGGCGCCTGAAAAACTGTTTTTT. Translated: CASSLQGAPEKLFF.

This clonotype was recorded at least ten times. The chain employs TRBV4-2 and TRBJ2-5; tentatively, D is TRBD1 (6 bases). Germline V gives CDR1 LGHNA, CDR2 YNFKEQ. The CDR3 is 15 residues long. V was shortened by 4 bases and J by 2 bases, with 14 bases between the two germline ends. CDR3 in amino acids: CASSPPLGGQETQYF. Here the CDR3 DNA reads TGTGCCAGCAGCCCTCCCTTAGGGGGACAAGAGACCCAGTACTTC.

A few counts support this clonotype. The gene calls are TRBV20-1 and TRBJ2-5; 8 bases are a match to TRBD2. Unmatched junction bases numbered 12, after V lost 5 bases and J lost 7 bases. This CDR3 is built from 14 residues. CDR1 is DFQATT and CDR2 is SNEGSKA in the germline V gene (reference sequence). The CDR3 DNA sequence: TGCAGTGCTGTTCCTAGCGGGTCCCCGGGGACCCAGTACTTC. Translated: CSAVPSGSPGTQYF.

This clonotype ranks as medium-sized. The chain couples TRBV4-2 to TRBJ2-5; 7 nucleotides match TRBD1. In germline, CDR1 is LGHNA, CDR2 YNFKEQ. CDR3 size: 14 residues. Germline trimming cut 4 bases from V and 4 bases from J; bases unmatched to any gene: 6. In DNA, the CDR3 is TGTGCCAGCAGCCCGACAGGGAACGGAGAGACCCAGTACTTC. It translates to CASSPTGNGETQYF.

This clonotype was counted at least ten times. The CDR3 coding sequence is TGCGCCAGCGGACGACTAGCGGGGGGCCCAGATGAGCAGTTCTTC. It codes for CASGRLAGGPDEQFF. The chain carries TRBV5-1 and TRBJ2-1; 13 nucleotides agree with TRBD2. The length of the CDR3 is 15 residues. V lost 7 bases to trimming and J lost 8 bases; unmatched junction nucleotides: 9. Per germline, CDR1 SGHRS and CDR2 YFSETQ.

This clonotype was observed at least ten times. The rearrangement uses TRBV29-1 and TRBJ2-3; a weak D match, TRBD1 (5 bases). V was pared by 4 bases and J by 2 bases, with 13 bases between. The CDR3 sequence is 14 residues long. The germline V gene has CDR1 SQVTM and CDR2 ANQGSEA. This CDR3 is CSVARQGITDTQYF. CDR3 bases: TGCAGCGTTGCGCGGCAGGGTATCACAGATACGCAGTATTTT.

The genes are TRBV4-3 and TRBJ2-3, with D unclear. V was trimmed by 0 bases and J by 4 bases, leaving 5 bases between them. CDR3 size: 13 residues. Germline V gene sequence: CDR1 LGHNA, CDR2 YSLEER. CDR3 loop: CASSQDFADTQYF. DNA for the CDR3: TGCGCCAGCAGCCAAGATTTCGCAGATACGCAGTATTTT.

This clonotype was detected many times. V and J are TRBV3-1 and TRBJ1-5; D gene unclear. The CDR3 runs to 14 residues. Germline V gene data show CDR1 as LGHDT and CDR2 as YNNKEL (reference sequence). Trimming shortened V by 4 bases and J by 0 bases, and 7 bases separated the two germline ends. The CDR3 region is CASSLTDSNQPQHF. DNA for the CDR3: TGTGCCAGCAGCCTGACGGATAGCAATCAGCCCCAGCATTTT.

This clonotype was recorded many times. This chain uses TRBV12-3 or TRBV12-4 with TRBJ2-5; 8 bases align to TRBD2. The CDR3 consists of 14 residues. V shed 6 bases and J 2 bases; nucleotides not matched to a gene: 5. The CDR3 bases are TGTGCCAGCAGCTTGGGACTAGAACAAGAGACCCAGTACTTC. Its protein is CASSLGLEQETQYF.

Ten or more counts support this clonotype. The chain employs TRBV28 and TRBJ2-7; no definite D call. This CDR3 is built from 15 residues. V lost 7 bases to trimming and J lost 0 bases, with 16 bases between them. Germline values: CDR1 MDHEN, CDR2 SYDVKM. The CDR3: CASKDGFLSSYEQYF. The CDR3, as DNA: TGTGCCAGCAAGGACGGATTCCTCAGCTCCTACGAGCAGTACTTC.

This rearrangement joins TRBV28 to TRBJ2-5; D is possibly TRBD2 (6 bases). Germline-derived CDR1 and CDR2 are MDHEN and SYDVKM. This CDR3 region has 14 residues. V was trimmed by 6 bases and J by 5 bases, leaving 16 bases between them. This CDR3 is CASSGTLRGETQYF. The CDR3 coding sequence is TGTGCCAGCAGCGGGACTCTCCGAGGGGAGACCCAGTACTTC.

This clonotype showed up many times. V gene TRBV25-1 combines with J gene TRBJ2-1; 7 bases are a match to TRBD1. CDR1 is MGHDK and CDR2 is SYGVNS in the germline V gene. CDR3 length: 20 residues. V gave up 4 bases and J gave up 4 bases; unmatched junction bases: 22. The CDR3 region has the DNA TGTGCCAGCAGTGGGACTGGGGCAGGGCGACAGGGAGAACTATACAATGAGCAGTTCTTC. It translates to CASSGTGAGRQGELYNEQFF. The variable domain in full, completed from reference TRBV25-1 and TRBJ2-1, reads EADIYQTPRYLVIGTGKKITLECSQTMGHDKMYWYQQDPGMELHLIHYSYGVNSTEKGDLSSESTVSRIRTEHFPLTLESARPSHTSQYLCASSGTGAGRQGELYNEQFFGPGTRLTVL.

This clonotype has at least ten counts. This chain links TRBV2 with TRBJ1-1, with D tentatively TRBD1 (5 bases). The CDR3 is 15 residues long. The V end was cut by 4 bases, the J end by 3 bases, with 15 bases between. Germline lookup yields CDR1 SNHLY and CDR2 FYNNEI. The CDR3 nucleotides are TGTGCCAGCAGTGGTCAGGGCACCCGCCACACTGAAGCTTTCTTT. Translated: CASSGQGTRHTEAFF.

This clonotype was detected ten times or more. The CDR3 here is CASSELGREVDTQYF. CDR3 bases: TGTGCCAGCAGTGAATTGGGCAGGGAAGTAGATACGCAGTATTTT. The chain uses TRBV25-1 and TRBJ2-3, with a weak D call TRBD1 (5 bases). Germline V CDR1 and CDR2: MGHDK, SYGVNS. The CDR3 extends over 15 amino acids. The V gene lost 1 base and the J gene lost 5 bases, with 13 bases spanning the gap.

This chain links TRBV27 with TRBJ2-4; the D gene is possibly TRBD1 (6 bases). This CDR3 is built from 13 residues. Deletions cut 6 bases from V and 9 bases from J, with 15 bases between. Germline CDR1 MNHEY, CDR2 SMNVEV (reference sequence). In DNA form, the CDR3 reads TGTGCCAGCAGGCCCACAGGGTGGAGCATTCAGTACTTC. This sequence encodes CASRPTGWSIQYF.

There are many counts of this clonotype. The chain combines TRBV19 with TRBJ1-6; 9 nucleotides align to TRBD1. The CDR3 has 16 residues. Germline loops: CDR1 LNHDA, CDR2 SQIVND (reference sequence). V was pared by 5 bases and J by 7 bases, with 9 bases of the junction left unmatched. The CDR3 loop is CASSPRTGEGNSPLHF. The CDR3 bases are TGTGCCAGTAGTCCGAGGACAGGGGAAGGGAATTCACCCCTCCACTTT.

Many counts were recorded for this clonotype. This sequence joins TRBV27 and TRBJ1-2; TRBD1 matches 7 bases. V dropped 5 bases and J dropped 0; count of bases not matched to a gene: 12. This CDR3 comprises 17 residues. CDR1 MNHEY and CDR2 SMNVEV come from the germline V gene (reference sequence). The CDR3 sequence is CASSTFDRARSNYGYTF. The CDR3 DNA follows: TGTGCCAGCAGTACTTTTGACAGGGCGCGTTCTAACTATGGCTACACCTTC.

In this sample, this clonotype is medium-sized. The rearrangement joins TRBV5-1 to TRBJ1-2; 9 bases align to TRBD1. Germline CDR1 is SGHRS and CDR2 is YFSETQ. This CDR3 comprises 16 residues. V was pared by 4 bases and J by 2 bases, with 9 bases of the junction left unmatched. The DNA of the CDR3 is TGCGCCAGCAGCACAGATGGGACAGGGTTCAACTATGGCTACACCTTC. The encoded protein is CASSTDGTGFNYGYTF. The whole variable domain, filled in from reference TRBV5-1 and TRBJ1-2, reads KAGVTQTPRYLIKTRGQQVTLSCSPISGHRSVSWYQQTPGQGLQFLFEYFSETQRNKGNFPGRFSGRQFSNSRSEMNVSTLELGDSALYLCASSTDGTGFNYGYTFGSGTRLTVV.

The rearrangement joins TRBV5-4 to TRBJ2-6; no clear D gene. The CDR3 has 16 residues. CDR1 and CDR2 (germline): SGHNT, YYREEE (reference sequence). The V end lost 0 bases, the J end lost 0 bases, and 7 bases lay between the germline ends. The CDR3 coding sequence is TGTGCCAGCAGCTTGGGGGGAAACTCTGGGGCCAACGTCCTGACTTTC. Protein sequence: CASSLGGNSGANVLTF.

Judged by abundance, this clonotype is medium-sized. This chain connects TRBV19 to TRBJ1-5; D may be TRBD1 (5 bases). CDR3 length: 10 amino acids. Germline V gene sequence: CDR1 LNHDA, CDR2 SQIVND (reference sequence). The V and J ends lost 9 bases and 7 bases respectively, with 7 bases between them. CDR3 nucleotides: TGTGCCAGCGGGGGACAGCCCCAGCATTTT. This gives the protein CASGGQPQHF.

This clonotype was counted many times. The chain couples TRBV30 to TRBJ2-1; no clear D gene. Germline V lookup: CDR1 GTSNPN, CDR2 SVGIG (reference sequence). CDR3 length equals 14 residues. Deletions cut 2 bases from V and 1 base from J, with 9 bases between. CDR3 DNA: TGTGCCTGGAGTTCGAGTTTTTCCTACAATGAGCAGTTCTTC. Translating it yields CAWSSSFSYNEQFF. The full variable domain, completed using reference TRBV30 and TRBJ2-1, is SQTIHQWPATLVQPVGSPLSLECTVEGTSNPNLYWYRQAAGRGLQLLFYSVGIGQISSEVPQNLSASRPQDRQFILSSKKLLLSDSGFYLCAWSSSFSYNEQFFGPGTRLTVL.

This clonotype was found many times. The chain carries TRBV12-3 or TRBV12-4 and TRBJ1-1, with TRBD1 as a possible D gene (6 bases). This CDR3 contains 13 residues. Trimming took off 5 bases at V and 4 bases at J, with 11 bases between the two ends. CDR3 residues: CASSPTGFTEAFF. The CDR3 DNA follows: TGTGCCAGCAGTCCAACAGGGTTCACTGAAGCTTTCTTT.

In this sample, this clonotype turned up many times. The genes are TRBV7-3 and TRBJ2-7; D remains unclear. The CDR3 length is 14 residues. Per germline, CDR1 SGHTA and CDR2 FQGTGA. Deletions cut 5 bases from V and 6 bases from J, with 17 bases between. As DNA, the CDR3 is TGTGCCAGCAGCCCTGACGCTGGATTCGGCGAGCAGTACTTC. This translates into CASSPDAGFGEQYF.

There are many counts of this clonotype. Here the CDR3 reads CSAQMPMRGVNEQFF. As DNA, the CDR3 is TGCAGTGCACAGATGCCGATGAGAGGAGTTAATGAGCAGTTCTTC. This chain uses TRBV20-1 with TRBJ2-1; D ambiguous. CDR3 length: 15 amino acids. V was clipped by 6 bases and J by 7 bases, with 22 bases between them. Germline V gene sequence: CDR1 DFQATT, CDR2 SNEGSKA (reference sequence).